The 10 T cell receptor beta chains given below trace back to one sample, sequenced in a study of T-cell reconstitution after alpha-beta-depleted transplantation in children. As it was prepared, the TCRbeta library received unique molecular identifiers. MiXCR was run by TCRdb on the PCR reads, yielding one entry per CDR3 protein. The table records about 48,000 distinct CDR3 sequences, 5.5% to 7.5% of them present only once. Sequencing used PBMCs, mostly from graft donor cells, obtained 60 days after TCRalphabeta/CD19-depleted stem cell transplant. These receptors were collected from a female patient between 2 and 15 years old who had a stem cell transplant for aplastic anemia, so the T cells may come from the graft donor.

This clonotype was observed a few times. The rearrangement links TRBV6-2 or TRBV6-3 to TRBJ2-1; 12 bases are a match to TRBD1. V lost 6 bases to trimming and J lost 2 bases; unmatched junction nucleotides: 14. The CDR3 runs 19 residues. CDR1 and CDR2 from the germline V gene are MNHEY and SVGEGT. DNA of the CDR3: TGTGCCAGCAGCTTCCCGGGACAGGGGGCGGGAGCCACCTACAATGAGCAGTTCTTC. Amino acids: CASSFPGQGAGATYNEQFF.

The chain recombines TRBV7-2 with TRBJ2-7; 11 bases are shared with TRBD1. Germline CDR1 and CDR2: SGHTA and FQGNSA. This CDR3 region has 16 residues. Trimming took 5 bases from V and 8 from J; bases not matched to a gene: 14. DNA of the CDR3: TGTGCCAGCAGCCATTGCCGGGACAGGGGGACGTACAAGCAGTACTTC. It is translated as CASSHCRDRGTYKQYF.

This clonotype has ten or more counts. The chain joins TRBV11-2 to TRBJ2-3; 8 bases fit TRBD2. The CDR3 runs to 16 residues. Germline-derived CDR1 and CDR2 are SGHAT and FQNNGV. The junction had 7 bases not matched to a gene; V was cut back by 3 bases and J by 2 bases. The CDR3 nucleotides are TGTGCCAGCAGCTTCGGCGGGAGGCGGTTCACAGATACGCAGTATTTT. It specifies CASSFGGRRFTDTQYF.

This clonotype was recorded many times. The chain has TRBV18 and TRBJ2-3; 11 positions agree with TRBD2. V trimming: 8 bases; J trimming: 0 bases; junction bases outside the gene matches: 10. The CDR3 loop spans 17 amino acids. Germline-derived CDR1 and CDR2 are KGHSH and LQKENI. This chain's CDR3 is CASGGTSGGLSTDTQYF. The CDR3 DNA sequence: TGTGCCAGCGGTGGGACTAGCGGAGGCCTTAGCACAGATACGCAGTATTTT.

This clonotype has at least ten counts. This sequence joins TRBV20-1 and TRBJ2-1; TRBD2 matches at 10 bases. CDR3 length equals 14 residues. The V and J ends lost 6 bases and 9 bases, in that order; junction bases with no gene match: 11. CDR1 is DFQATT and CDR2 is SNEGSKA in the germline V gene (reference sequence). The CDR3 reads CSALWTSGFFEQFF. The CDR3 DNA follows: TGCAGTGCCCTTTGGACTAGCGGTTTCTTTGAGCAGTTCTTC.

The table lists this clonotype with many counts. The rearrangement joins TRBV28 to TRBJ2-1; D is ambiguous. Per the germline V gene, CDR1 is MDHEN and CDR2 is SYDVKM. The CDR3 is 11 residues long. Trimming pared 5 bases from V and 8 bases from J, leaving 7 bases between. CDR3 amino acids: CASSQVHEQFF. The CDR3 nucleotides are TGTGCCAGCAGTCAGGTCCATGAGCAGTTCTTC. The full variable domain, its missing parts supplied by reference TRBV28 and TRBJ2-1, is DVKVTQSSRYLVKRTGEKVFLECVQDMDHENMFWYRQDPGLGLRLIYFSYDVKMKEKGDIPEGYSVSREKKERFSLILESASTNQTSMYLCASSQVHEQFFGPGTRLTVL.

V and J are TRBV12-3 or TRBV12-4 and TRBJ1-6, with TRBD1 identical over 7 bases. Germline trimming cut 7 bases from V and 5 bases from J; bases unmatched to any gene: 11. The CDR3 is made up of 16 amino acids. Here the CDR3 reads CASTKNAGTDNSPLHF. CDR3 bases: TGTGCCAGCACCAAAAATGCGGGGACAGATAATTCACCCCTCCACTTT.

A word on this clonotype: Since a much larger clone is just one base distant, this may be a read error. This chain links TRBV20-1 with TRBJ2-7; D may be TRBD2 (5 bases). CDR1 DFQATT and CDR2 SNEGSKA come from the germline V gene (reference sequence). CDR3 length equals 14 residues. Trimming pared 4 bases from V and 0 bases from J, leaving 13 bases between. The CDR3 DNA sequence: TGCAGTGCTACCGGGATCAGTGGCTCCTACGAGCAGTACTTC. This codes for CSATGISGSYEQYF.

The sample holds many counts of this clonotype. This rearrangement joins TRBV30 to TRBJ1-5; D unresolved. The CDR3 loop spans 16 amino acids. The V gene's germline CDR1 is GTSNPN and CDR2 SVGIG (reference sequence). Here the CDR3 reads CGMAVTSHDSNQPQHF. In DNA, the CDR3 is TGTGGGATGGCGGTAACCTCCCACGATAGCAATCAGCCCCAGCATTTT.

This clonotype was seen at least ten times. The chain has TRBV10-3 and TRBJ2-2, with 12 positions matching TRBD2. The CDR3 contains 17 residues. CDR1 is ENHRY, CDR2 SYGVKD, per germline. J lost 2 bases, V lost 6 bases, and 7 bases had no gene match. CDR3 loop: CAIRASGGGSNTGELFF. The CDR3 region has the DNA TGTGCCATCAGGGCTAGCGGGGGGGGATCTAACACCGGGGAGCTGTTTTTT.